This T cell receptor beta chain was sequenced for a study of regulatory T cells in long-lasting Graves disease. Study outcomes and limitations: Patients whose Graves' disease persisted exhibited lower TCR diversity than those newly diagnosed.

CDR3 size: 15 residues. Unmatched junction bases numbered 4, after V lost 2 bases and J lost 8 bases. Germline V gene data show CDR1 as MNHEY and CDR2 as SMNVEV (reference sequence). Specified time point: newly diagnosed GD, antithyroid drugs for less than 3 months. The authors made the TCR library using RNA they extracted from PBMCs. TCR beta libraries were built with iRepertoire HTBI primers and Arm-PCR of CDR3 regions. TCRdb ran MiXCR on the multiplex PCR reads and lists one entry per CDR3 protein. The sample carries roughly 420,000 distinct CDR3 sequences, 15% to 17% recorded once. This clonotype was counted many times. Its antigen remains unknown.

This chain links TRBV27 with TRBJ1-6; 9 bases agree with TRBD1. The clonotype was recovered from a female donor with Graves disease. Sequenced here: peripheral blood mononuclear cells (PBMCs), sampled at new diagnosis, from a patient treated with antithyroid drugs. This CDR3 is CASSLVRDRDSPLHF. The CDR3 coding sequence is TGTGCCAGCAGTTTAGTCCGGGACAGGGATTCACCCCTCCACTTT.